The clone carrying this T cell receptor (beta chain) was found a few times. Its antigen is unknown. V lost 3 bases and J 6 bases, leaving 12 bases between the germline ends. The CDR3 contains 14 residues. One entry per CDR3 protein results from TCRdb running MiXCR on the reads. The data show approximately 110,000 distinct CDR3 sequences, with over 30% seen just once and less than 45% held by the top ten. This entry is derived from a study of T cell repertoires in cytomegalovirus infection. Background on the study: It was recently identified HLA-C-restricted and well-studied HLA-B-restricted CMV epitopes that the study used. Public TCR beta signatures marked donors with CMV infection and the matching HLA. Whole-study results and caveats: Dominating the ex vivo response were HLA-C-restricted CMV-specific TCR beta clonotypes.

This TCR was sampled from a human donor in good health (CMV status not recorded). Some clones in this sample may be carry-over from other donors' samples. The sample was CD8+ T cells from cultured PBMCs, taken from culture after CMV antigen stimulation. The V and J genes are TRBV12-3 or TRBV12-4 and TRBJ2-1; weak D call: TRBD2 (6 bases). CDR3 DNA: TGTGCCAGCAGTTTCGGAGGGTTCGGCAATGAGCAGTTCTTC. Its translation: CASSFGGFGNEQFF.